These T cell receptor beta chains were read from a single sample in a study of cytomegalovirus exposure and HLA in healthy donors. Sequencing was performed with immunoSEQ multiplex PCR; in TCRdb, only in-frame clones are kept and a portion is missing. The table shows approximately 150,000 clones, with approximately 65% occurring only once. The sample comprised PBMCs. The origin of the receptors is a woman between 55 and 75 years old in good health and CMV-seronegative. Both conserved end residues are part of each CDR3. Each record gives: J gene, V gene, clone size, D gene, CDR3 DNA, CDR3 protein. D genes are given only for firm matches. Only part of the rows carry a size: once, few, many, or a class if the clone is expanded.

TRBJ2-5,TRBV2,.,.,TGTGCCAGCAGCGCGGGACTCCGCCCTGGGACCCAGTACTTC,CASSAGLRPGTQYF
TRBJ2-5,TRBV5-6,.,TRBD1,TGTGCCAGCAGCTGGGACAGGGGAGCGAGGACCCAGTACTTC,CASSWDRGARTQYF
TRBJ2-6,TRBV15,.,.,TGTGCCACCAGCAGATTCCGGAGGGGTACTGGGGCCAACGTCCTGACTTTC,CATSRFRRGTGANVLTF
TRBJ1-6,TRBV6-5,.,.,TGTGCCAGCAGTTACGTTCAGGGAGGAAATTCACCCCTCCACTTT,CASSYVQGGNSPLHF
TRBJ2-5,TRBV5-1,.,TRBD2,TGCGCCAGCAGCACTGCCCCTAGCGGGGTAGAGACCCAGTACTTC,CASSTAPSGVETQYF
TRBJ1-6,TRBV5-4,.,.,TGTGCCAGCAGCTTGGGGTGGCAGGGCAGTTCACCCCTCCACTTT,CASSLGWQGSSPLHF
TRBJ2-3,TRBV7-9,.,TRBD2,TGTGCCAGCAGGAGGACTAGCGGGGGGTCAGATACGCAGTATTTT,CASRRTSGGSDTQYF
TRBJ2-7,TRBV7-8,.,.,TGTGCCAGCAGCCCGAGCCGGAGCACCTACGAGCAGTACTTC,CASSPSRSTYEQYF
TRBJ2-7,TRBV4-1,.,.,TGCGCCAGCAGCCAACGCACCAGAAAGTACTTC,CASSQRTRKYF
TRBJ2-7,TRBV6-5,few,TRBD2,TGTGCCAGCAGCCCCGGGACTAGCCTCTACGAGCAGTACTTC,CASSPGTSLYEQYF
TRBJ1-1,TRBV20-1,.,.,TGCAGCGTAGAGCCGAACACTGAAGCTTTCTTT,CSVEPNTEAFF
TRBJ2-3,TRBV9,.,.,TGTGCCAGCAGCGTAGCCACTAATGCGAATACGCAGTATTTT,CASSVATNANTQYF
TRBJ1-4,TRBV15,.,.,TGTGCCACCAGCAGAGATCGTGGGGGCCGGCAAAAACTGTTTTTT,CATSRDRGGRQKLFF
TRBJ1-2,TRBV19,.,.,TGTGCCAGTAGTATAACTAACCCGATTGGGGAGGGCTACACCTTC,CASSITNPIGEGYTF
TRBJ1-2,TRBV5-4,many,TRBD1,TGTGCCAGCAGCTCTGGGGACAGGGCTAACTATGGCTACACCTTC,CASSSGDRANYGYTF
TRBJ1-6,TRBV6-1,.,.,TGTGCCACCACAAGGAGCTCCTATAATTCACCCCTCCACTTT,CATTRSSYNSPLHF
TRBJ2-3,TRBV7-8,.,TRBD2,TGTGCCAGCAGCTTCCCCGGACTAGCGGGGGGGCCGGGAGATACGCAGTATTTT,CASSFPGLAGGPGDTQYF
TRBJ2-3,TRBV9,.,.,TGTGCCAGCAGCGTAGGAGGGGGAAGCATTGGGGATACGCAGTATTTT,CASSVGGGSIGDTQYF
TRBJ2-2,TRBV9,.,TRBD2,TGTGCCAGCAGCGTAGAGCCGCTAGCGGGGGGGCCATCTGACGGGGAGCTGTTTTTT,CASSVEPLAGGPSDGELFF
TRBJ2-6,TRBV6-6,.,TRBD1,TGTGCCAGCAGACCAGGGGGCTCTGGGGCCAACGTCCTGACTTTC,CASRPGGSGANVLTF
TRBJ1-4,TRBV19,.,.,TGTGCCAGTAGACCCCAGGGGTCAACTAATGAAAAACTGTTTTTT,CASRPQGSTNEKLFF
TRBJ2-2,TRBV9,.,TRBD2,TGTGCCAGCAGCGTAGGACTAGCAACCGGGGAGCTGTTTTTT,CASSVGLATGELFF
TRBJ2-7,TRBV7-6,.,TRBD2,TGTGCCAGCAGCCGCAATAGCGGGAGTTTCAACGAGCAGTACTTC,CASSRNSGSFNEQYF
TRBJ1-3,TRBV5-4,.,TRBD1,TGTGCCAGCAGCCCCGGACAGGTGAACTCTGGAAACACCATATATTTT,CASSPGQVNSGNTIYF
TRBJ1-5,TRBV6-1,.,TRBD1,TGTGCCAGCAGTGGACAGGGAGGCAATCAGCCCCAGCATTTT,CASSGQGGNQPQHF
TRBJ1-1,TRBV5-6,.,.,TGTGCCAGCAGCTTGGCCTTGGGGGGATTGGCTGAAGCTTTCTTT,CASSLALGGLAEAFF
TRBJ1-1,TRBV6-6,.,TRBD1,TGTGCCAGCAGTGGAGACAGGGCGAACACTGAAGCTTTCTTT,CASSGDRANTEAFF
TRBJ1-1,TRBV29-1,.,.,TGCAGCGTCCTCGGCAGGGTGGAGGGCACTGAAGCTTTCTTT,CSVLGRVEGTEAFF
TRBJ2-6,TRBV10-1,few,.,TGCGCCAGCAGCCGCCGGACAGTCTCTGGGGCCAACGTCCTGACTTTC,CASSRRTVSGANVLTF
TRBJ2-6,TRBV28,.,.,TGTGCCAGCAGTTCACCCTATGGGGCGAGCTCTGGGGCCAACGTCCTGACTTTC,CASSSPYGASSGANVLTF
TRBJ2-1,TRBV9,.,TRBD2,TGTGCCAGCAGCGTAGATTTGCGGGGGGGCGGCTATGAGCAGTTCTTC,CASSVDLRGGGYEQFF
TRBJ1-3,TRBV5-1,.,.,TGCGCCAGCAGCTTGGTAGCAGGGGCTGGAAACACCATATATTTT,CASSLVAGAGNTIYF
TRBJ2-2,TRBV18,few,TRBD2,TGTGCCAGCTCACCACCACGGGGGGTCCCCACCGGGGAGCTGTTTTTT,CASSPPRGVPTGELFF
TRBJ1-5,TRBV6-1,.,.,TGTGCCACCGGACAGACTCTTAATCAGCCCCAGCATTTT,CATGQTLNQPQHF
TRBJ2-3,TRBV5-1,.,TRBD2,TGCGCCAGCAGCTTGGATGTAGCGGGGAAAACAGATACGCAGTATTTT,CASSLDVAGKTDTQYF
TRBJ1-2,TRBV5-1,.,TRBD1,TGCGCCAGCAGCAGCGGGTCCGGGACAGACACCTTC,CASSSGSGTDTF
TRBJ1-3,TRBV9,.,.,TGTGCCAGCAGCGTTTCCCCGGGAGGGGGAATGGTGAACACCATATATTTT,CASSVSPGGGMVNTIYF
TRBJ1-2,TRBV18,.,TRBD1,TGTGCCAGCTCACCAGGACAGGGTGGCTACACCTTC,CASSPGQGGYTF
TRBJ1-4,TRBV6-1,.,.,TGTGCCAGCAGTGAAACGACAGCTTATAATGAAAAACTGTTTTTT,CASSETTAYNEKLFF
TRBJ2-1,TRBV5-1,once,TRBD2,TGCGCCAGCAGCGTGGCTAGCGGGTTTTACAATGAGCAGTTCTTC,CASSVASGFYNEQFF
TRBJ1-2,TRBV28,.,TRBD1,TGTGCCAGCACTTACCGGGACAGGGGCTATGGCTACACCTTC,CASTYRDRGYGYTF
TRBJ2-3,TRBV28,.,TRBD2,TGTGCCAGCAGGCGTGTAGCGGGGGGGTATACGCAGTATTTT,CASRRVAGGYTQYF
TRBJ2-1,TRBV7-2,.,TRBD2,TGTGCCAGCAGACTGCAGGGAGGGGTGTCCTACAATGAGCAGTTCTTC,CASRLQGGVSYNEQFF